Each of the 10 T cell receptor beta chains below was sequenced from the same sample in a study of control samples from healthy donors and cancer patients (TCRdb year 2020). Library preparation used the immunoSEQ multiplex PCR assay. TCRdb took over this immuneACCESS table, retaining in-frame rearrangements with V and J assigned. Such tables are incomplete; in checked studies, under half of the missing clones stem from an unresolved V gene, and the remainder is unexplained. Here the sample has over 150,000 clones; approximately 93% occur a single time. Approximately 5.7% of the sample goes to the ten largest clones. The sequenced sample was blood. The receptors derive from a man in his forties or fifties in good health.

The CDR3 DNA reads as TGTGCCAGCAGTTCCGATGGGGTTGCGACCCAGTACTTC. This sequence encodes CASSSDGVATQYF. The chain uses TRBV28 and TRBJ2-5; D ambiguous. V was clipped by 4 bases and J by 7 bases, with 13 bases between them. Germline loops: CDR1 MDHEN, CDR2 SYDVKM. The CDR3 loop spans 13 amino acids.

The chain joins TRBV6-5 to TRBJ1-2, with D uncertain. Germline V gene lookup returns CDR1 MNHEY and CDR2 SVGAGI. The CDR3 is made up of 13 amino acids. Trimming pared 0 bases from V and 5 bases from J, leaving 7 bases between. The CDR3, as DNA: TGTGCCAGCAGTTACTCGGCAGCTTATGGCTACACCTTC. Its protein product is CASSYSAAYGYTF.

The chain combines TRBV18 with TRBJ2-7, with D tentatively TRBD1 (6 bases). CDR1 is KGHSH, CDR2 LQKENI, per germline. Trimming shortened V by 3 bases and J by 2 bases, and 11 bases separated the two germline ends. The CDR3 sequence is 14 residues long. CDR3 DNA sequence: TGTGCCAGCTCACCGCAGGGGTCCACCTACGAGCAGTACTTC. Translating gives CASSPQGSTYEQYF.

J is TRBJ2-3 and V is TRBV6-4; TRBD2 aligns across 14 bases. Trimming removed 6 bases from V and 12 bases from J; junction bases left unmatched: 14. Germline CDR1 reads MRHNA; CDR2 reads SNTAGT. The CDR3 covers 16 residues. CDR3 nucleotides: TGTGCCAGCAGGGAGGAACCAGGGACTAGCGGGGGCCCCCAGTATTTT. It codes for CASREEPGTSGGPQYF.

This clone was observed a handful of times. The chain uses TRBV19 and TRBJ1-2; 7 bases fit TRBD1. There are 15 residues in the CDR3. V gave up 7 bases and J gave up 3 bases; unmatched junction bases: 11. Germline V CDR1 and CDR2: LNHDA, SQIVND (reference sequence). CDR3 residues: CASIIRQGTDYGYTF. In nucleotides, the CDR3 is TGTGCCAGTATAATTCGACAGGGCACGGACTATGGCTACACCTTC.

The chain joins TRBV5-4 to TRBJ1-5; D unclear. The length of the CDR3 is 12 residues. V shed 0 bases and J shed 5 bases, with 3 bases lying between them. In germline, CDR1 is SGHNT, CDR2 YYREEE (reference sequence). The CDR3 DNA reads TGTGCCAGCAGCTTGGAAGATCAGCCCCAGCATTTT. This codes for CASSLEDQPQHF.

The rearrangement joins TRBV5-6 to TRBJ1-5, with 9 positions matching TRBD1. The germline gives CDR1 SGHDT, CDR2 YYEEEE. CDR3 size: 16 residues. Trimming at V came to 2 bases and at J to 5 bases, leaving 8 bases not matched to a gene. The CDR3: CASSFGGTGGYQPQHF. CDR3 DNA sequence: TGTGCCAGCAGCTTTGGGGGAACAGGGGGCTATCAGCCCCAGCATTTT.

The J gene is TRBJ1-2, the V gene TRBV27, with 9 positions matching TRBD1. After removal of 5 bases from V and 4 bases from J, the junction contained 11 bases not matched to a gene. CDR1 is MNHEY and CDR2 is SMNVEV in the germline V gene (reference sequence). The CDR3 covers 16 residues. The CDR3 here is CASSPDPPQGAYGYTF. CDR3 coding DNA: TGTGCCAGCAGTCCCGACCCGCCACAGGGGGCCTATGGCTACACCTTC.

CDR3 residues: CASSQTGYSYGYTF. In DNA form, the CDR3 reads TGTGCCAGCAGCCAAACAGGGTATTCCTATGGCTACACCTTC. The genes are TRBV2 and TRBJ1-2, with D maybe TRBD1 (6 bases). Germline lookup yields CDR1 SNHLY and CDR2 FYNNEI. This CDR3 spans 14 amino acids. Trimming left V 6 bases short and J 4 bases short, with 15 bases between.

The rearrangement links TRBV5-6 to TRBJ1-5; a possible D gene is TRBD1 (5 bases). The V and J ends lost 2 bases and 5 bases respectively, with 8 bases between them. This CDR3 region has 13 residues. From germline, CDR1 is SGHDT and CDR2 YYEEEE. CDR3 sequence: CASSFMGDQPQHF. CDR3 coding DNA: TGTGCCAGCAGCTTTATGGGGGATCAGCCCCAGCATTTT.